Following are 6 T cell receptor beta chains from one sample sequenced in a study of patients and donors after allogeneic stem cell transplantation. TCRdb ran MiXCR on the RT-PCR reads and lists one entry per CDR3 protein. The repertoire includes about a million distinct CDR3 sequences, over 15% of them detected once, and 5.5% to 6.5% sits in the top ten. Sequencing input: blood, either unsorted or a sorted T cell fraction (not recorded which). All receptors derive from a human donor who was either an allogeneic HSCT recipient or a stem cell or donor lymphocyte infusion donor (not recorded which). It is not recorded whose cells these are; they may come from a transplant donor.

This clonotype was detected a few times. This chain joins TRBV12-3 or TRBV12-4 and TRBJ1-3; TRBD1 aligns across 9 bases. V was clipped by 4 bases and J by 4 bases; unmatched bases: 8. There are 16 residues in the CDR3. This CDR3 is CASSYTGGLMGNTIYF. The CDR3 nucleotides read TGTGCCAGCAGTTATACAGGGGGCTTGATGGGAAACACCATATATTTT.

The rearrangement links TRBV5-1 to TRBJ2-5, with D possibly being TRBD2 (6 bases). Trimming took 4 bases from V and 2 from J, leaving 21 bases between them. Germline V lookup: CDR1 SGHRS, CDR2 YFSETQ. The length of the CDR3 is 17 residues. For the CDR3, the DNA is TGCGCCAGCAGCCTAGGACTACAATCACAGGTACAAGAGACCCAGTACTTC. Its translation is CASSLGLQSQVQETQYF.

The chain has TRBV11-1 and TRBJ1-2, with D possibly being TRBD1 (6 bases). CDR3 length: 18 residues. Trimming left V 5 bases short and J 0 bases short, with 22 bases between. Germline assignment: CDR1 SGHAT and CDR2 FQDESV (reference sequence). CDR3 residues: CASSPLGQSILPNYGYTF. CDR3 DNA sequence: TGTGCCAGCAGCCCCCTCGGACAGTCGATACTTCCTAACTATGGCTACACCTTC.

V is TRBV6-6 and J is TRBJ2-5; 7 bases are a match to TRBD1. V gave up 4 bases and J gave up 5 bases; unmatched junction bases: 4. Germline V gene data show CDR1 as MNHNY and CDR2 as SVGAGI (reference sequence). CDR3 length equals 13 residues. The CDR3 nucleotides read TGTGCCAGCAGTTTAAAACAGGGGGAGACCCAGTACTTC. The encoded protein is CASSLKQGETQYF.

This clonotype turned up a few times. The rearrangement links TRBV6-1 to TRBJ1-1; maybe TRBD1 (6 bases). The ends were cut back, 6 bases at V and 4 bases at J, with 15 bases in the middle. CDR1 is MNHNS, CDR2 SASEGT, per germline. The CDR3 spans 14 residues. This CDR3 reads CASSHKRGGTEAFF. CDR3 nucleotides: TGTGCCAGCAGCCATAAGAGGGGGGGCACTGAAGCTTTCTTT.

Many counts were recorded for this clonotype. For the CDR3, the DNA is TGTGCCAGCAGCCTACATAGCTCTGGGGCCAACGTCCTGACTTTC. It translates to CASSLHSSGANVLTF. V is TRBV12-3 or TRBV12-4 and J is TRBJ2-6, with D uncertain. The CDR3 extends over 15 amino acids. V gave up 6 bases and J gave up 0 bases, with 9 bases separating them.